This T cell receptor (beta chain) appears in the sequencing data of a study of siplizumab effects on memory and regulatory T cells. Study background: In pairs, mixed lymphocyte reactions were done either with siplizumab at around 0.93 ug/mL or without any drug present.

A few counts support this clone. Its target is unknown. Whole-study results and caveats: Naive T cells appeared more varied than memory cells and looked like key alloresponse contributors. Few alloreactive clones mapped to unstimulated subsets.

Cocultured for roughly 6 days at 37°C were the mixed lymphocyte reaction cells. In germline, CDR1 is SGDLS, CDR2 YYNGEE. CDR3 size: 18 residues. After removal of 5 bases from V and 3 bases from J, the junction contained 14 bases not matched to a gene. The table came from immunoSEQ multiplex PCR; TCRdb's copy has only in-frame clones and leaves some out. The sample contains 10,000 or so clones, more than 45% of which appear only once. This clonotype originated in a human donor in good health; the cells came from an allogeneic mixed lymphocyte reaction. Some clones in this sample may be carry-over from other donors' samples. V is TRBV9 and J is TRBJ2-3; TRBD2 matches 11 bases. Material: CFSE-low (dividing) CD8+ T cells sorted from an allogeneic mixed lymphocyte reaction. This CDR3 reads CASSVAIAGGPGTDTQYF. The CDR3 DNA is TGTGCCAGCAGTGTGGCGATAGCGGGAGGGCCTGGGACAGATACGCAGTATTTT.